The clone carrying this T cell receptor (beta chain) has ten or more counts. Its antigen is as yet unknown. The time point here: newly diagnosed GD, antithyroid drugs for less than 3 months. Construction of the TCR library relied on RNA isolated from PBMCs. The data were obtained in a study of regulatory T cells in long-lasting Graves disease. Study-level findings and limits: A greater number of public clonotypes (over 2,500) was shared by persistent patients than by new patients (approximately 910).

The CDR3 runs to 14 residues. The ends were cut back, 2 bases at V and 2 bases at J, with 7 bases in the middle. Germline CDR1 is MDHEN and CDR2 is SYDVKM. For TCR beta, libraries came from iRepertoire HTBI primers and Arm-PCR of CDR3 regions. Using its own MiXCR run on the multiplex PCR reads, TCRdb lists one record per CDR3 protein. Of 300,000 to 400,000 distinct CDR3 sequences in the sample, around 15% were seen once. This same sample was also part of a study on T cells in Graves' hyperthyroidism and ophthalmopathy.

The rearrangement uses TRBV28 and TRBJ1-5, with D hard to call. The sample consisted of peripheral blood mononuclear cells (PBMCs), taken at new diagnosis, from a patient treated with antithyroid drugs. The origin of this receptor is a man aged 35 to 55 with Graves disease. Written as DNA, the CDR3 is TGTGCCAGCAGTTTACTTTATGGCAATCAGCCCCAGCATTTT. It is translated as CASSLLYGNQPQHF.